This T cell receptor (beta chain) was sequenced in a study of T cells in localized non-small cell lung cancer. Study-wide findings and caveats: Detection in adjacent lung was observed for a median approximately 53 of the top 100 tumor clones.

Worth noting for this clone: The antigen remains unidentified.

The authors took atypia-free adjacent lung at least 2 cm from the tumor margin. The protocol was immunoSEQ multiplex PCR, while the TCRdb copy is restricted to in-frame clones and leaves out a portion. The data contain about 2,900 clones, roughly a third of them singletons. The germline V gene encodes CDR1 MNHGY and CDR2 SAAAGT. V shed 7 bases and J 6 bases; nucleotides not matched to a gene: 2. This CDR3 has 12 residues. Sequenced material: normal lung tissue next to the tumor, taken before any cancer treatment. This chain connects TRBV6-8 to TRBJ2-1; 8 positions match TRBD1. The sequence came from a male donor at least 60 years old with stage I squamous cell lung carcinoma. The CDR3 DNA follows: TGTGCCAGCACGGACAGGGCCAATGAGCAGTTCTTC. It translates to CASTDRANEQFF.